The entry below describes one TCR beta chain. No antigen is known for it. Base-call qualities are not available, and no considerably larger clone is one nucleotide away. The cohort comprised several hundred healthy bone marrow donors. At the time of sampling, every cohort member was nominally healthy, though immune exposures that went unrecorded were likely present. The donor tested CMV seronegative, placing the donor among the roughly 340 seronegative members of the cohort. A peripheral blood sample was provided by each donor, and peripheral blood mononuclear cells were used for TCR beta sequencing. Genomic DNA was extracted from the blood cell samples with the Qiagen DNeasy Blood Extraction Kit. The library was obtained by the immunoSEQ multiplex PCR assay. For the multiplex PCR, a mixture combining 60 forward primers for TCR Vbeta segments and 13 reverse primers for TCR Jbeta segments was used. The CDR3 region of rearranged TCR beta genes was amplified from genomic DNA by a multiplex PCR assay. Amplified TCR beta libraries were sequenced as 87-base-pair reads on the Illumina HiSeq System. Regarding the original processing steps: A later analysis counted approximately 84 million unique TCR beta chains across the 650 to 800 repertoires, and some 11 million of these chains were shared by at least two donors. To remove PCR and sequencing errors, raw reads were error-corrected and collapsed into unique sequences using a nearest-neighbor algorithm that merged closely related sequences. Alignment of CDR3 sequences to IMGT reference sequences was used to assign V, D and J gene segments. For a sequence to be retained, a match of at least six nucleotides to both a V gene segment and a J gene segment was required. Rearrangements were classified as productive when the CDR3 lacked stop codons and remained in frame with V and J, and all other rearrangements were classified as non-productive. Following IMGT convention, CDR3 was defined as the stretch from the second conserved V-encoded cysteine up to the conserved J-encoded phenylalanine. In an earlier analysis of more than 550 of the donors, sequences lacking an unambiguous match to a single V gene segment were excluded. An earlier analysis of a few hundred of the donors called V segments functional above 56.7% productive rearrangements and segregating when the between-donor standard deviation exceeded 5%. A statistical classification framework was developed to diagnose cytomegalovirus status using the catalog of TCR beta chain sequences. In a later analysis, TCR nucleotide sequences were compared against IMGT/GENE-DB human TR gene sequences so that V and J genes could be assigned. Using the TCRdist pipeline, a later analysis assigned CDR3 sequences along with most-parsimonious VDJ recombination scenarios. In a later analysis, every TCR beta chain was defined by the combination of its CDR3 amino acid sequence and its V-gene family, and reads without a unique V-gene family were dropped. To address suspected cross-contamination and a sequencing artifact, a later analysis removed over 500 highly shared, low-generation-probability nucleotide sequences. In a later analysis, a clonal expansion index for each public chain was calculated from normalized within-repertoire ranks of inferred template counts. In a later analysis, generation probabilities were computed using a VDJ recombination model fitted to out-of-frame rearrangements, and the results were checked against IGoR. Hypergeometric tests were used in a later analysis to score TCR-TCR, TCR-HLA and TCR-CMV co-occurrence, with a repertoire-size bias correction applied to the TCR pairs. To estimate false discovery rates, a later analysis permuted the HLA or CMV assignments 20 times. In a later analysis, co-occurring TCRs were grouped using DBSCAN, and TCRdist sequence similarity was added for clustering within HLA-allele-positive subsets. Repertoires with fewer than 30,000 or more than 120,000 public chains were left out of co-occurrence clustering, as were five repertoires with anomalous nucleotide sharing. TCRdb provides this immuneACCESS table in a form limited to in-frame rearrangements. Some clones are lacking; in checked studies, under half of them reflect an unresolved V gene, and why the rest are absent is not known. V and J calls and clone size are given by that table; D and trimming were obtained from the DNA. In all, the sample holds about 250,000 clones, and 80% to 95% of those were seen once. About 1.7% of the sample lies in the top ten.

In the germline V gene (reference sequence), CDR1 corresponds to SEHNR and CDR2 to FQNEAQ. The CDR3 has 15 amino acids, counting the end cysteine and phenylalanine. Only CDR3 DNA is held: 45 bases, read in frame from base 1. The junction shows trimming of 1 base on V and 2 bases on J, and the gene matches do not reach 3 bases of it. This sample was included in a study of cytomegalovirus exposure and HLA in healthy donors (dated by TCRdb to the late 2010s). Regarding the research as a whole: An earlier analysis of 587 of the donors reported under 300 Gb of sequence data and 95 million to 140 million unique TCR beta sequences obtained from 150 million to 200 million T cells. An early release that covered some 630 HLA-typed donors contained approximately 290 gigabases of sequencing data and 85 million to 100 million unique TCR sequences. In an earlier analysis of 550 to 700 of the donors, high-throughput TCR beta sequencing was used to judge whether each TCR beta V gene segment behaved as functional or pseudogenic. Among around 400 genotyped donors of the cohort, an average of 235,054 unique TCR beta nucleotide sequences were sequenced per donor, about a sixth of them non-productive. All discovery cohort repertoires had been generated using a single sequencing platform. Because of strong linkage in the cohort, 4 to 6 DR-DQ haplotypes were treated as single units for association and clustering. To predict cytomegalovirus infection status, the study brought together high-throughput TCR immunosequencing, statistical association of individual TCRs with disease status, and machine learning. Both class I and class II loci were covered by HLA typing, at four-digit resolution. In a later analysis, previously published TCR beta repertoires from fewer than 750 donors were re-analyzed and high-resolution HLA genotyping was added so that TCR occurrence patterns could be studied. The number of typed donors differed by locus: roughly 620-640 for A, B, C, DRB1 and DQB1; 500 to 550 for DQA1; roughly 600 for DPA1; and roughly 490 for DPB1. Rather than using new phenotypic data, the later analysis identified candidate immune exposures from TCR beta sequences and from how often those sequences occurred across donors. The study used immunosequencing to profile the T cell repertoires of several hundred subjects and linked those repertoires to cytomegalovirus serostatus. In addition to the first cohort of about 650 subjects, a separate validation cohort of under 150 different subjects was used. A later genetic analysis took genome-wide SNP genotypes for 398 of the 666 donors and used that subset as a discovery cohort. Alongside the repertoire data, information on donor age, sex, ethnicity and CMV serostatus was compiled. Of the 300 to 500 genotyped donors, 65% to 90% were placed in the genetic ancestry cluster associated with self-reported Caucasian donors. The study was designed to test whether signatures of past pathogen exposure could be identified by cataloging public T cell receptors.

Overall results and qualifications from the work: Specific HLA alleles were associated with 18,000 or so TCR beta sequences at a false discovery rate of 0.05 in a later analysis. According to the authors, the approach could potentially be generalized to other disease states and immunological phenotypes. Several of the top co-occurrence clusters appeared to be linked to parvovirus B19, influenza, CMV and Epstein-Barr virus, according to a later analysis. The only immune exposure information available for the cohort was CMV serostatus. A few of the identified cytomegalovirus-associated TCR beta chains were confirmed in vitro to be specific for cytomegalovirus antigens. Sequencing depth was assumed to be roughly uniform across donors in the presence/absence analyses, though that assumption may not hold. In a later analysis, TCR association rates were found to vary across HLA loci, with the most associated TCRs seen for DRB1 alleles and the fewest for HLA-C alleles. A cluster of highly shared sequence variants was judged likely to represent a technical artifact of the sequencing pipeline. Compared with equally common non-associated chains, HLA-associated TCR beta chains in a later analysis were more clonally expanded and had lower generation probabilities. Because HLA typing was missing for some donors at each locus, association tests included only the typed subset. This cohort had only TCR beta chains sequenced, and the lack of alpha or paired-chain data limited which features could be detected. Broadly in line with IMGT annotations, most TCR beta V segments showed up in productive rearrangements about 87% or about 30% of the time in an earlier analysis of approximately 600 of the donors. The study gave a list of about 150 TCR beta chains associated with cytomegalovirus. The classifier was reported to diagnose cytomegalovirus status with high specificity and sensitivity in both the original and validation cohorts. A further reported finding was that TCR beta sequences accurately predicted the HLA-A and HLA-B alleles for most subjects in the first cohort. According to a later genetic analysis, donors in an Asian-associated ancestry cluster had fewer N-insertions in productive TCRs than the approximately 650-donor mean. When HLA alleles, especially DR and DQ, strongly co-occurred, TCR associations were difficult to assign to individual alleles. Linkage disequilibrium might explain the correlated functional status among segregating V segments, but an unknown experimental factor could not be ruled out. Approximately 18 rarely observed V segments, including chromosome 9 orphons, were excluded from the earlier analysis of approximately 500 of the donors because counts were too low. In a later genetic analysis, a missense DCLRE1C variant was associated with V-gene and J-gene trimming of TCR beta chains, and the association was replicated in an independent cohort. Some IMGT-functional V segments, including TRBV6-2 and TRBV6-3, could not be told apart with the 87-base-pair reads, so those segments were excluded. Most TCR sequences were seen in very few donors, while some public TCRs were found in many individuals. Most CMV-associated TCR beta chains appeared to be HLA-restricted in a later analysis, and the HLA associations seemed to be driven largely by CMV exposure.

This chain joins TRBV7-9 to TRBJ2-3; 7 bases in the middle match TRBD1. Sequenced material: PBMCs. The clonotype was recovered from a girl aged 2 to 10 in good health and CMV-seronegative. The nucleotide sequence is given as TGTGCCAGCAGCTTAGGACAGGGACACACAGATACGCAGTATTTT. Translated, this gives CASSLGQGHTDTQYF.